The 23 T cell receptor beta chains below were found in one sample sequenced in a study of T cell repertoires in urothelial bladder cancer. Libraries were prepared by immunoSEQ multiplex PCR; TCRdb keeps only in-frame clonotypes and omits some of them. The profile covers fewer than 14,000 clones, with 68% appearing a single time and 6.5% to 8.5% taken by the ten largest. Sequenced: tumor-infiltrating cells from bladder cancer. The receptors originated from a human donor with a benign inflammatory bladder lesion.

CDR3 DNA sequence: TGTGCCATCAGTGAGTCAACTAGCGGGGGGGCCCAGCGTGAGCAGTTCTTC. Amino acid sequence: CAISESTSGGAQREQFF. V gene TRBV10-3 combines with J gene TRBJ2-1, with 13 bases that match TRBD2. The CDR3 length is 17 residues. Germline-derived CDR1 and CDR2 are ENHRY and SYGVKD. J was trimmed by 9 bases and V by 0 bases; bases with no gene match: 8.

The genes are TRBV6-7 and TRBJ2-3; weak D call: TRBD2 (5 bases). TRBV6-7 is an ORF, and what it does is uncertain. The ends were cut back, 8 bases at V and 0 bases at J, with 12 bases in the middle. This CDR3 contains 14 residues. The CDR3 is CASGGRWSTDTQYF. In DNA form, the CDR3 reads TGTGCCAGCGGCGGGCGGTGGAGCACAGATACGCAGTATTTT.

This clone has a handful of counts. The J gene is TRBJ1-1, the V gene TRBV25-1; D ambiguous. The CDR3 totals 10 residues. V shed 8 bases and J shed 9 bases, with 10 bases lying between them. CDR1 MGHDK and CDR2 SYGVNS come from the germline V gene. The CDR3 DNA is TGTGCCAGCCTAAGGACGCAAGCTTTCTTT. As protein: CASLRTQAFF.

The rearrangement links TRBV5-8 to TRBJ2-3; D not resolved. Deletions cut 0 bases from V and 7 bases from J, with 6 bases between. This CDR3 comprises 12 residues. Germline V gene sequence: CDR1 SGHTS, CDR2 YDEGEE. The chain's CDR3 is CASSLVVNTQYF. The CDR3 nucleotides are TGTGCCAGCAGCTTGGTGGTAAATACGCAGTATTTT. The full variable domain, rest sourced from reference TRBV5-8 and TRBJ2-3, is EAGVTQSPTHLIKTRGQQATLRCSPISGHTSVYWYQQALGLGLQFLLWYDEGEERNRGNFPPRFSGRQFPNYSSELNVNALELEDSALYLCASSLVVNTQYFGPGTRLTVL.

This clone ranks as medium-sized. The chain joins TRBV7-9 to TRBJ2-7; D is unclear. Trimming took 2 bases from V and 1 from J, leaving 6 bases between them. Germline V CDR1 and CDR2: SEHNR, FQNEAQ (reference sequence). The CDR3 loop spans 13 amino acids. The CDR3 nucleotides read TGTGCCAGCAGCTTAACGGATTCCTACGAGCAGTACTTC. It is translated as CASSLTDSYEQYF.

This rearrangement joins TRBV7-9 to TRBJ2-2, with 7 bases lining up with TRBD2. The ends lost 5 bases at V and 4 bases at J; junction bases unmatched: 10. CDR3 size: 16 residues. Germline CDR1 reads SEHNR; CDR2 reads FQNEAQ (reference sequence). The CDR3 sequence: CASSRARRTSTGELFF. CDR3 coding DNA: TGTGCCAGCAGCAGAGCTCGTAGGACTAGCACCGGGGAGCTGTTTTTT.

The chain carries TRBV6-5 and TRBJ2-1; the D gene is possibly TRBD1 (6 bases). Germline assignment: CDR1 MNHEY and CDR2 SVGAGI. Between the trimmed V and J ends, which lost 10 bases and 12 bases, there was a span of 22 bases. The CDR3 is made up of 13 amino acids. Written as DNA, the CDR3 is TGTGCCACCTCCCGCTCACAGGGACGGGGGCAGTTCTTC. Its protein is CATSRSQGRGQFF.

The rearrangement joins TRBV2 to TRBJ2-2; weak D call: TRBD1 (6 bases). The V end lost 4 bases, the J end lost 0 bases, and 9 bases lay between the germline ends. The germline V gene has CDR1 SNHLY and CDR2 FYNNEI. The CDR3 has 15 amino acids. The CDR3 loop reads CASSAAGANTGELFF. In DNA, the CDR3 is TGTGCCAGCAGTGCCGCAGGGGCGAACACCGGGGAGCTGTTTTTT.

V usage is TRBV5-6 and J usage is TRBJ2-2, with 8 bases aligning to TRBD1. Germline trimming cut 3 bases from V and 7 bases from J; bases unmatched to any gene: 8. The CDR3 length is 15 residues. Germline loops: CDR1 SGHDT, CDR2 YYEEEE. The CDR3 DNA follows: TGTGCCAGCAGCTACATGGACAGGGATGGCGGGGAGCTGTTTTTT. Translation gives CASSYMDRDGGELFF.

This clone came up a few times. V usage is TRBV5-1 and J usage is TRBJ2-7; D may be TRBD2 (6 bases). The V gene lost 4 bases and the J gene lost 6 bases, with 17 bases spanning the gap. The germline gives CDR1 SGHRS, CDR2 YFSETQ. The CDR3 sequence is 14 residues long. The CDR3 sequence is CASSPDGGTSEQYF. CDR3 DNA sequence: TGCGCCAGCAGCCCCGACGGCGGGACCTCCGAGCAGTACTTC.

This sequence joins TRBV10-2 and TRBJ2-2; 8 bases fit TRBD1. The CDR3 has 17 residues. Germline loops: CDR1 WSHSY, CDR2 SAAADI. V lost 0 bases to trimming and J lost 5 bases; unmatched junction nucleotides: 8. The CDR3 region has the DNA TGCGCCAGCAGTGAGTCGACTCAGGGGGCGGGGACCGGGGAGCTGTTTTTT. Its translation is CASSESTQGAGTGELFF.

The rearrangement joins TRBV19 to TRBJ2-4; D call uncertain. With 4 bases removed from V and 0 bases from J, the gap between germline ends came to 13 bases. Germline V CDR1 and CDR2: LNHDA, SQIVND (reference sequence). This CDR3 comprises 16 residues. CDR3 DNA sequence: TGTGCCAGTAGTACCCCCTCCGTGGGAGCCAAAAACATTCAGTACTTC. Protein: CASSTPSVGAKNIQYF.

The J gene is TRBJ2-5, the V gene TRBV6-1; D is possibly TRBD2 (6 bases). Germline-derived CDR1 and CDR2 are MNHNS and SASEGT. CDR3 length equals 14 residues. The V and J ends lost 2 bases and 4 bases respectively, with 11 bases between them. CDR3 nucleotide sequence: TGTGCCAGCAGTGAATTCGGGACTCGAGAGACCCAGTACTTC. Its protein is CASSEFGTRETQYF.

The gene calls are TRBV6-1 and TRBJ2-3; 10 bases line up with TRBD2. Per the germline V gene, CDR1 is MNHNS and CDR2 is SASEGT. V gave up 0 bases and J gave up 2 bases; unmatched junction bases: 20. The CDR3 contains 22 residues. In DNA form, the CDR3 reads TGTGCCAGCAGTGAAGCGCTTCGGCCGCCGATAGCGGGGGGAATGTACACAGATACGCAGTATTTT. This sequence encodes CASSEALRPPIAGGMYTDTQYF.

Only a few counts were recorded for this clone. The J gene is TRBJ1-6, the V gene TRBV7-6; tentative D call: TRBD1 (6 bases). Per the germline V gene, CDR1 is SGHVS and CDR2 is FNYEAQ. The CDR3 covers 13 residues. The germline V and J ends were trimmed by 2 bases and 7 bases, with 6 bases remaining between them. CDR3 in amino acids: CASSLRGNSPLHF. DNA for the CDR3: TGTGCCAGCAGCTTAAGGGGGAATTCACCCCTCCACTTT.

This clone was found a few times. This sequence joins TRBV4-2 and TRBJ1-1; D uncertain. This CDR3 spans 16 amino acids. Germline V gives CDR1 LGHNA, CDR2 YNFKEQ. V lost 0 bases to trimming and J lost 1 base, with 12 bases between them. This CDR3 reads CASSQDHGSGNTEAFF. CDR3 sequence (DNA): TGTGCCAGCAGCCAAGATCATGGGTCGGGGAACACTGAAGCTTTCTTT.

The rearrangement links TRBV5-1 to TRBJ2-3; TRBD1 is a possible D gene (5 bases). CDR3 length: 16 amino acids. With 6 bases removed from V and 4 bases from J, the gap between germline ends came to 21 bases. Germline V gives CDR1 SGHRS, CDR2 YFSETQ. CDR3 in amino acids: CASKSSGFWRADTQYF. Here the CDR3 DNA reads TGCGCCAGCAAATCGTCAGGGTTTTGGCGTGCAGATACGCAGTATTTT.

The chain employs TRBV7-3 and TRBJ2-3; D could derive from TRBD1 or TRBD2 (6 bases each). Germline V lookup: CDR1 SGHTA, CDR2 FQGTGA. CDR3 length: 14 residues. V lost 5 bases, J lost 4 bases, and 13 bases lay in between. The CDR3 DNA sequence: TGTGCCAGCAGCACAATCGGGGGCGCAGATACGCAGTATTTT. This gives the protein CASSTIGGADTQYF.

This clone was counted a few times. This sequence joins TRBV6-6 and TRBJ1-2; TRBD1 agrees at 9 bases. V gave up 5 bases and J gave up 8 bases; unmatched junction bases: 12. CDR1 is MNHNY and CDR2 is SVGAGI in the germline V gene (reference sequence). CDR3 length: 15 residues. The CDR3 is CASSPYSQGARGYTF. The CDR3 DNA reads as TGTGCCAGCAGTCCCTACTCACAGGGGGCGCGGGGCTACACCTTC.

This rearrangement joins TRBV19 to TRBJ1-2; TRBD1 matches at 8 bases. Germline CDR1 and CDR2: LNHDA and SQIVND (reference sequence). This CDR3 comprises 15 residues. Trimming removed 4 bases from V and 3 bases from J; junction bases left unmatched: 7. CDR3 DNA sequence: TGTGCCAGTAGTACCCCCGGGACAGGCCACTATGGCTACACCTTC. As protein: CASSTPGTGHYGYTF. Based on the CDR3 plus reference TRBV19 and TRBJ1-2, the full variable domain is DGGITQSPKYLFRKEGQNVTLSCEQNLNHDAMYWYRQDPGQGLRLIYYSQIVNDFQKGDIAEGYSVSREKKESFPLTVTSAQKNPTAFYLCASSTPGTGHYGYTFGSGTRLTVV.

This clone has a single count. J is TRBJ2-3 and V is TRBV5-1; maybe TRBD1 (5 bases). Germline V gene data show CDR1 as SGHRS and CDR2 as YFSETQ. The CDR3 covers 13 residues. Trimming removed 0 bases from V and 8 bases from J, with 10 bases in between. The CDR3 DNA is TGCGCCAGCAGCTTGGAGGGGCAGGGTACGCAGTATTTT. It is translated as CASSLEGQGTQYF.

CDR3 residues: CASKSSSDGELFF. CDR3 in DNA: TGTGCCAGCAAGTCCTCGAGTGACGGGGAGCTGTTTTTT. The rearrangement links TRBV6-6 to TRBJ2-2, with no clear D. V gave up 7 bases and J gave up 7 bases, with 13 bases separating them. CDR1 is MNHNY and CDR2 is SVGAGI in the germline V gene (reference sequence). CDR3 size: 13 residues.

The chain links TRBV18 to TRBJ1-5; D perhaps matches TRBD1 (5 bases). V dropped 3 bases and J dropped 2 bases, with 14 bases sitting between them. The length of the CDR3 is 16 residues. The germline V gene encodes CDR1 KGHSH and CDR2 LQKENI. The CDR3 spells CASSPGGPSGNQPQHF. The CDR3 DNA reads as TGTGCCAGCTCACCGGGGGGTCCATCGGGCAATCAGCCCCAGCATTTT.